This T cell receptor beta chain is drawn from a study of CD8 T cells in ankylosing spondylitis. V trimming: 7 bases; J trimming: 4 bases; junction bases outside the gene matches: 13. This CDR3 is 15 amino acids long. Germline CDR1 SGHNT, CDR2 YYREEE (reference sequence). Study results and limitations: Within peripheral blood, clones linked to disease were CD8+ and relatively rare. Seemingly characteristic of ankylosing spondylitis blood was a TCR beta motif consisting of about 8 highly homologous variants. Some motif variants had been reported before (in reactive arthritis synovial fluid and blood).

The authors made TCR beta libraries by quantitative 5'-RACE with molecular barcodes. TCRdb processed the 5' RACE reads anew with MiXCR; each CDR3 protein has one entry. The profile covers 250,000 to 300,000 distinct CDR3 sequences, with approximately 20% appearing a single time and under 40% taken by the ten largest. As to this clonotype: The target antigen is unknown.

The sequenced sample consisted of blood, either unsorted or a sorted T cell fraction (not recorded which). The TCR was taken from a male donor with ankylosing spondylitis or in good health (not recorded which). The chain combines TRBV5-4 with TRBJ2-5; 7 positions match TRBD2. The CDR3 reads CASGSSGGSPETQYF. CDR3 nucleotides: TGTGCCAGCGGCTCTTCTGGCGGGAGCCCAGAGACCCAGTACTTC.